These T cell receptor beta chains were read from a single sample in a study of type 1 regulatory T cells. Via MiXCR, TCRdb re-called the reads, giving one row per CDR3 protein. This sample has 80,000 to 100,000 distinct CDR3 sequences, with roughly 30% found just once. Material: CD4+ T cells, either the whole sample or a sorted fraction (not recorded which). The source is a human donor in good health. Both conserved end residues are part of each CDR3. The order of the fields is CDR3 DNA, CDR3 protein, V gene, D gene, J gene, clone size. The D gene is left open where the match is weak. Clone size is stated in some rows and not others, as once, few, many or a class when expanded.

TGTGCCAGCAGCGTTGGAGCGTCGCCCTACGAGCAGTACTTC CASSVGASPYEQYF TRBV11-3 NA TRBJ2-7 few
TGTGCCAGCAGTCCCACCCTCCCTAGCGGGACGTCAGAGACCCAGTACTTC CASSPTLPSGTSETQYF TRBV28 TRBD2 TRBJ2-5 few
TGTGCCACCAGTTTAGTAGGTTCTGGGGCCAACGTCCTGACTTTC CATSLVGSGANVLTF TRBV7-9 NA TRBJ2-6 NA
TGTGCCAGCAGACCCGGCTATAGCGGGAGTCACCACAATGAGCAGTTCTTC CASRPGYSGSHHNEQFF TRBV6-1 TRBD2 TRBJ2-1 few
TGCGCCAGCAGCTTGGCCACTAGCGGTGGAAATGAGCAGTTCTTC CASSLATSGGNEQFF TRBV5-1 TRBD2 TRBJ2-1 NA
TGTGCCAGCAGCTCAAACAGGGAGGGTCAAGAGACCCAGTACTTC CASSSNREGQETQYF TRBV11-1 NA TRBJ2-5 NA
TGTGCCAGCAGTGTGTCTAGCGGGGCCTTAGCCAAAAACATTCAGTACTTC CASSVSSGALAKNIQYF TRBV6-1 TRBD2 TRBJ2-4 few
TGTGCCAGTAGTATCCCGGGACAGGGGAACACCGGGGAGCTGTTTTTT CASSIPGQGNTGELFF TRBV19 TRBD1 TRBJ2-2 NA
TGTGCCAGCAGTTATGGGGTCCTAGCGGGCCCCAAGGAGCAGTACTTC CASSYGVLAGPKEQYF TRBV6-2/TRBV6-3 TRBD2 TRBJ2-7 NA
TGTGCCAGCAGTCTGGGACAGGCTCGGGAGACCCAGTACTTC CASSLGQARETQYF TRBV6-6 TRBD1 TRBJ2-5 few
TGTGCCAGCAGCTCAAATAGTGGGCGGGACATTCAGTACTTC CASSSNSGRDIQYF TRBV11-2 NA TRBJ2-4 NA
TGCGCCAGCAGCCAAGGGACAGGGCTAACCTACGAGCAGTACTTC CASSQGTGLTYEQYF TRBV5-1 TRBD1 TRBJ2-7 NA
TGCAGTGCTAGAGATGTGGGAGGAATGGAGACCCAGTACTTC CSARDVGGMETQYF TRBV20-1 NA TRBJ2-5 NA